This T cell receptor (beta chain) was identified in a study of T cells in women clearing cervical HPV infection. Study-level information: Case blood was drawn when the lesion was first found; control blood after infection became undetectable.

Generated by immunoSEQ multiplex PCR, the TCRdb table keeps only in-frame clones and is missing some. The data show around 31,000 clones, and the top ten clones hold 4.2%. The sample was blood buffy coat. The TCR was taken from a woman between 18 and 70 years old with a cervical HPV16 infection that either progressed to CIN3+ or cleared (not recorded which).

The CDR3 DNA, read in part, is TGTGCCAGCAGCCCACCGACTAGCGGGGGGGCAGGGTCCTACGAG. It yields the protein CASSPPTSGGAGSYE. The CDR3 as a whole reads CASSPPTSGGAGSYEQYF. The chain joins TRBV7-6 to TRBJ2-7; 14 positions agree with TRBD2. Read data end 3 residues before the CDR3 end; the end is taken from the germline J gene. With V trimmed by 5 bases and J by 1 base, 10 bases remained unmatched. This CDR3 is 18 amino acids long. Germline values: CDR1 SGHVS, CDR2 FNYEAQ.